Each of the 31 T cell receptor beta chains below was sequenced from the same sample in a study of shared clonotypes between healthy human individuals. Cells designated naive CD8 were CD45RO-negative and were positively selected for CCR7, with terminally differentiated effector memory CD45RA+ cells excluded. TCRdb keeps only in-frame clones here, not all; method: immunoSEQ multiplex PCR. Among around 550,000 clones listed, 90% to 95% were seen once. Sequencing used naive CD8+ T cells sorted from blood. The origin of the receptors is a woman in her 30s in good health.

This sequence joins TRBV4-1 and TRBJ2-1, with 8 bases matching TRBD2. V lost 8 bases and J lost 7; bases outside the gene matches: 19. The V gene's germline CDR1 is MGHRA and CDR2 YSYEKL. The CDR3 is made up of 17 amino acids. The CDR3 sequence: CASGTSGAGSLVNEQFF. DNA for the CDR3: TGCGCCAGCGGTACTAGCGGAGCCGGATCACTGGTTAATGAGCAGTTCTTC.

The chain recombines TRBV5-6 with TRBJ2-1, with D perhaps TRBD2 (6 bases). The CDR3 extends over 16 amino acids. Germline lookup yields CDR1 SGHDT and CDR2 YYEEEE. The germline V and J ends were trimmed by 0 bases and 7 bases, with 17 bases remaining between them. The CDR3 DNA reads as TGTGCCAGCAGCTTGGTTCGGGTTGGGGGGACTAATGAGCAGTTCTTC. It specifies CASSLVRVGGTNEQFF.

The CDR3 spells CASSLTVGETQYF. As DNA, the CDR3 is TGTGCCAGCAGCTTAACAGTCGGGGAGACCCAGTACTTC. The chain couples TRBV11-2 to TRBJ2-5; D gene uncertain. The CDR3 length is 13 residues. The germline gives CDR1 SGHAT, CDR2 FQNNGV. The V gene lost 2 bases and the J gene lost 5 bases, with 9 bases spanning the gap.

This clone was observed a few times. The chain joins TRBV4-2 to TRBJ2-6; no reliable D call. The germline V and J ends were trimmed by 0 bases and 0 bases, with 3 bases remaining between them. The CDR3 consists of 15 residues. Per germline, CDR1 LGHNA and CDR2 YNFKEQ. The CDR3 is CASSQDRSGANVLTF. The DNA for the CDR3 is TGTGCCAGCAGCCAAGACCGCTCTGGGGCCAACGTCCTGACTTTC.

This chain uses TRBV7-9 with TRBJ2-1; 9 bases fit TRBD1. Germline assignment: CDR1 SEHNR and CDR2 FQNEAQ (reference sequence). The CDR3 runs to 15 residues. The V gene end was trimmed by 7 bases and the J gene end by 10 bases; junction bases not matched to a gene: 14. DNA of the CDR3: TGTGCCAGCACCCCGGCGGACAGGGGCTCCACGGAGCAGTTCTTC. This translates into CASTPADRGSTEQFF.

The DNA for the CDR3 is TGTGCCAGTAGTGACCGGGTCTCCGGAACCTCCGAGCAGTACTTC. The encoded protein is CASSDRVSGTSEQYF. The V and J genes are TRBV19 and TRBJ2-7; D uncertain. V was shortened by 5 bases and J by 6 bases, with 20 bases between the two germline ends. CDR1 and CDR2 (germline): LNHDA, SQIVND (reference sequence). The CDR3 totals 15 residues.

V and J are TRBV5-6 and TRBJ2-3; D perhaps matches TRBD1 (7 bases). The germline V gene encodes CDR1 SGHDT and CDR2 YYEEEE. CDR3 length: 15 residues. V was clipped by 4 bases and J by 0 bases, with 12 bases between them. CDR3 sequence reads: CASSQGGGSTDTQYF. The CDR3 DNA reads as TGTGCCAGCAGCCAGGGGGGCGGTAGCACAGATACGCAGTATTTT.

The chain links TRBV4-1 to TRBJ1-6; D is ambiguous. Looked up from germline, CDR1 is MGHRA and CDR2 is YSYEKL. Trimming removed 4 bases at V and 0 bases at J, with 16 bases between. The CDR3 is 18 residues long. The CDR3 bases are TGCGCCAGCAGCCCGAGGACTACTATCGCCTCCTATAATTCACCCCTCCACTTT. Amino acid sequence: CASSPRTTIASYNSPLHF.

The chain uses TRBV7-2 and TRBJ2-7; D uncertain. Germline lookup yields CDR1 SGHTA and CDR2 FQGNSA. The CDR3 extends over 16 amino acids. The V end was cut by 3 bases, the J end by 0 bases, with 15 bases between. The CDR3 DNA reads as TGTGCCAGCAGCTTTAGTAAGGAAAAGCACTCCTACGAGCAGTACTTC. Its protein is CASSFSKEKHSYEQYF.

The rearrangement links TRBV4-1 to TRBJ2-7; no reliable D call. V was cut by 1 base and J by 2 bases, with 15 bases left in between. CDR1 is MGHRA, CDR2 YSYEKL, per germline. This CDR3 spans 16 amino acids. CDR3 DNA: TGCGCCAGCAGCCAAGGCCACGTCCTGTACACCTACGAGCAGTACTTC. This encodes CASSQGHVLYTYEQYF.

The CDR3 sequence is CASSEAFVGQGYYEQYF. In nucleotides, the CDR3 is TGTGCCAGCAGTGAAGCTTTCGTGGGACAGGGATACTACGAGCAGTACTTC. The chain links TRBV6-1 to TRBJ2-7; 9 bases are shared with TRBD1. V trimming: 0 bases; J trimming: 3 bases; junction bases outside the gene matches: 9. CDR3 length equals 17 residues. Germline CDR1 reads MNHNS; CDR2 reads SASEGT.

The chain carries TRBV28 and TRBJ2-7, with 11 positions matching TRBD1. Germline CDR1 is MDHEN and CDR2 is SYDVKM. The V and J ends lost 2 bases and 3 bases, in that order; junction bases with no gene match: 6. The CDR3 loop spans 16 amino acids. The CDR3 region is CASSLEGQGAYYEQYF. The CDR3 DNA is TGTGCCAGCAGTTTAGAAGGACAGGGGGCTTACTACGAGCAGTACTTC.

The rearrangement uses TRBV9 and TRBJ1-2; possibly TRBD1 for D (6 bases). This CDR3 has 16 residues. V shed 3 bases and J shed 4 bases, with 19 bases lying between them. Germline CDR1 is SGDLS and CDR2 is YYNGEE. CDR3 loop: CASSGYREPLGYGYTF. The CDR3 DNA follows: TGTGCCAGCAGCGGCTACAGGGAACCTTTAGGCTATGGCTACACCTTC.

This clone appeared once. The chain combines TRBV13 with TRBJ2-7; TRBD1 matches 12 bases. CDR1 and CDR2 from the germline V gene are PRHDT and FYEKMQ (reference sequence). Unmatched junction bases numbered 8, after V lost 4 bases and J lost 4 bases. CDR3 length: 16 residues. CDR3 DNA sequence: TGTGCCAGCAGCTCCCGGGACAGGGGGCCGTTATACGAGCAGTACTTC. Amino acid sequence: CASSSRDRGPLYEQYF.

The rearrangement links TRBV9 to TRBJ2-1; TRBD2 matches 10 bases. J lost 6 bases, V lost 3 bases, and 9 bases had no gene match. The germline V gene encodes CDR1 SGDLS and CDR2 YYNGEE. This CDR3 spans 16 amino acids. CDR3: CASSALAGVTPNEQFF. CDR3 sequence (DNA): TGTGCCAGCAGCGCCCTAGCGGGAGTTACCCCCAATGAGCAGTTCTTC.

The chain joins TRBV27 to TRBJ2-3; the D call may be TRBD1 or TRBD2 (6 bases each). The V end lost 6 bases, the J end lost 4 bases, and 20 bases lay between the germline ends. The CDR3 loop spans 16 amino acids. The germline CDR1 and CDR2 sequences are MNHEY and SMNVEV (reference sequence). CDR3 loop: CASSGGLVSPSDTQYF. As DNA, the CDR3 is TGTGCCAGCAGCGGGGGCCTAGTTTCACCCTCAGATACGCAGTATTTT.

The chain links TRBV18 to TRBJ2-7; possible D gene TRBD1, 6 bases. This CDR3 spans 15 amino acids. Looked up from germline, CDR1 is KGHSH and CDR2 is LQKENI. The V gene lost 2 bases and the J gene lost 7 bases, with 18 bases spanning the gap. CDR3 nucleotide sequence: TGTGCCAGCTCACCATCCAGGGGCATCGAAGGGGAGCAGTACTTC. Translation: CASSPSRGIEGEQYF.

This chain connects TRBV2 to TRBJ1-1, with D possibly matching TRBD1 (6 bases). Trimming removed 5 bases at V and 5 bases at J, with 18 bases between. Germline V CDR1 and CDR2: SNHLY, FYNNEI. CDR3 length equals 15 residues. The chain's CDR3 is CASSNGGTLGTEAFF. The DNA for the CDR3 is TGTGCCAGCAGTAACGGGGGCACCTTGGGGACTGAAGCTTTCTTT. The variable domain in full, with the rest retrieved from reference TRBV2 and TRBJ1-1, is EPEVTQTPSHQVTQMGQEVILRCVPISNHLYFYWYRQILGQKVEFLVSFYNNEISEKSEIFDDQFSVERPDGSNFTLKIRSTKLEDSAMYFCASSNGGTLGTEAFFGQGTRLTVV.

The genes are TRBV7-7 and TRBJ2-2; no definite D call. The V gene lost 8 bases and the J gene lost 4 bases, with 11 bases spanning the gap. This CDR3 is 13 amino acids long. The germline CDR1 and CDR2 sequences are SSHAT and FNYEAQ (reference sequence). CDR3 in amino acids: CASSGGITGELFF. The CDR3 DNA is TGTGCCAGCTCGGGCGGTATCACCGGGGAGCTGTTTTTT.

This clone was picked up one time. The chain links TRBV27 to TRBJ2-7; D may be TRBD2 (5 bases). Germline CDR1 reads MNHEY; CDR2 reads SMNVEV (reference sequence). The length of the CDR3 is 15 residues. The V gene lost 2 bases and the J gene lost 6 bases, with 17 bases spanning the gap. The CDR3 loop reads CASSLTPLERSEQYF. For the CDR3, the DNA is TGTGCCAGCAGTTTAACCCCCCTTGAGCGGAGCGAGCAGTACTTC.

V is TRBV9 and J is TRBJ1-1, with D hard to call. V lost 0 bases and J lost 4, with 4 bases in between. This CDR3 is 12 amino acids long. Germline V lookup: CDR1 SGDLS, CDR2 YYNGEE. The CDR3 nucleotides are TGTGCCAGCAGCGTAGTCTCCACTGAAGCTTTCTTT. This translates into CASSVVSTEAFF.

V is TRBV5-6 and J is TRBJ1-1; maybe TRBD1 (5 bases). The CDR3 has 17 residues. Germline values: CDR1 SGHDT, CDR2 YYEEEE. V lost 4 bases, J lost 7 bases, and 26 bases lay in between. The CDR3 region is CASSQLGATIRPNEAFF. The CDR3, as DNA: TGTGCCAGCAGCCAACTTGGGGCCACCATAAGGCCGAATGAAGCTTTCTTT.

This clone has more than one count but fewer than ten. V gene TRBV15 combines with J gene TRBJ2-7; no firm D call. Germline V gives CDR1 LNHNV, CDR2 YYDKDF (reference sequence). V was pared by 2 bases and J by 0 bases, with 11 bases between. The CDR3 spans 15 residues. CDR3 coding DNA: TGTGCCACCAGCAGACCGACATCGAGCTCCTACGAGCAGTACTTC. This encodes CATSRPTSSSYEQYF.

V is TRBV19 and J is TRBJ2-3; D is ambiguous. V was clipped by 7 bases and J by 0 bases, with 5 bases between them. The CDR3 is 12 residues long. In germline, CDR1 is LNHDA, CDR2 SQIVND (reference sequence). The CDR3: CASTGSTDTQYF. CDR3 sequence (DNA): TGTGCCAGTACCGGGAGCACAGATACGCAGTATTTT.

J is TRBJ2-7 and V is TRBV19; TRBD2 might be the D (7 bases). Germline CDR1 is LNHDA and CDR2 is SQIVND (reference sequence). Trimming took 9 bases from V and 5 from J, leaving 26 bases between them. This CDR3 comprises 16 residues. The CDR3 protein is CASRPGVGGLPHEQYF. The CDR3 DNA sequence: TGTGCCAGCAGACCGGGCGTCGGGGGGCTACCTCACGAGCAGTACTTC.

V and J are TRBV7-6 and TRBJ2-1; no firm D call. Germline assignment: CDR1 SGHVS and CDR2 FNYEAQ. The V end was cut by 4 bases, the J end by 3 bases, with 16 bases between. The CDR3 has 16 residues. The CDR3 nucleotides read TGTGCCAGCAGCTCGACTTCAGGAGCGCTCTACAATGAGCAGTTCTTC. This gives the protein CASSSTSGALYNEQFF.

The rearrangement links TRBV10-2 to TRBJ2-7; a weak D match, TRBD2 (6 bases). This CDR3 contains 15 residues. The germline V gene encodes CDR1 WSHSY and CDR2 SAAADI. V lost 3 bases and J 2 bases, leaving 14 bases between the germline ends. Here the CDR3 DNA reads TGCGCCAGCAGTGATAGAACGGGAGCTCCCTACGAGCAGTACTTC. It codes for CASSDRTGAPYEQYF.

The rearrangement links TRBV7-2 to TRBJ2-7; 10 bases map to TRBD2. J gave up 7 bases and V 1 base, and 13 bases lay outside the gene matches. This CDR3 has 17 amino acids. CDR1 is SGHTA and CDR2 is FQGNSA in the germline V gene. In DNA form, the CDR3 reads TGTGCCAGCAGCTTAGAGGGGTTTGGACTAGCGGTTCTTGAGCAGTACTTC. It yields the protein CASSLEGFGLAVLEQYF.

The chain joins TRBV13 to TRBJ2-7; TRBD2 matches at 7 bases. The V and J ends lost 5 bases and 7 bases, in that order; junction bases with no gene match: 5. Germline V gene sequence: CDR1 PRHDT, CDR2 FYEKMQ (reference sequence). The CDR3 loop spans 12 amino acids. CDR3 protein: CASSPGAGEQYF. CDR3 DNA: TGTGCCAGCAGCCCGGGAGCGGGGGAGCAGTACTTC.

Regarding this clone: The junction differs from germline at one of its ends, possibly a read error. This chain joins TRBV13 and TRBJ2-7; no reliable D call. Looked up from germline, CDR1 is PRHDT and CDR2 is FYEKMQ (reference sequence). CDR3 length: 12 residues. CDR3 DNA sequence: TGTGCCAACAGCACCAACTCCTACGAGCAGTACTTC. This encodes CANSTNSYEQYF.

J is TRBJ1-3 and V is TRBV25-1; no reliable D call. Germline V gene data show CDR1 as MGHDK and CDR2 as SYGVNS. This CDR3 has 14 residues. V was shortened by 1 base and J by 4 bases, with 8 bases between the two germline ends. For the CDR3, the DNA is TGTGCCAGCAGTGAATTTAACCGAGGAAACACCATATATTTT. As protein: CASSEFNRGNTIYF.